This T cell receptor (beta chain) was identified in a study of T cell responses to AZD1222 COVID-19 vaccine. CDR3 size: 13 residues. CDR1 SGHTS and CDR2 YDEGEE come from the germline V gene. The junction had 4 bases not matched to a gene; V was cut back by 5 bases and J by 4 bases. Sequencing was performed with immunoSEQ multiplex PCR; in TCRdb, only in-frame clones are kept and a portion is missing. The table records tens of thousands of clones, just over 90% of them present only once. The source was peripheral blood, collected 28 days after the second AZD1222 dose. This clonotype was sampled from an adult who received the AZD1222 COVID-19 vaccine. This chain joins TRBV5-8 and TRBJ1-2, with 8 bases lining up with TRBD1. The CDR3 loop reads CASSPGGGYGYTF. Here the CDR3 DNA reads TGTGCCAGCAGTCCAGGGGGCGGCTATGGCTACACCTTC.